These 18 T cell receptor beta chains were all obtained from the same sample, sequenced in a study of T cell responses to AZD1222 COVID-19 vaccine. Generated by immunoSEQ multiplex PCR, the TCRdb table keeps only in-frame clones and is missing some. The table lists more than 150,000 clones, around nine tenths of them singletons. The source material was peripheral blood, sampled after recovery from COVID-19. These receptors originate from an adult who had recovered from COVID-19.

The chain is built from TRBV7-6 and TRBJ2-1, with 10 bases that match TRBD1. The trim removed 0 bases at V and 9 bases at J, leaving 14 bases unmatched. Germline V lookup: CDR1 SGHVS, CDR2 FNYEAQ. The CDR3 is 18 amino acids. In DNA, the CDR3 is TGTGCCAGCAGCTTAGCGGAGGGAGGGGACAGGGGAGAGGGTGAGCAGTTCTTC. It is translated as CASSLAEGGDRGEGEQFF.

This chain's CDR3 is CASSIDAGESPLHF. CDR3 nucleotide sequence: TGTGCCAGTAGTATAGACGCAGGCGAGTCACCCCTCCACTTT. The chain employs TRBV19 and TRBJ1-6; no definite D call. V lost 0 bases and J 10 bases, leaving 10 bases between the germline ends. CDR3 length equals 14 residues. The germline V gene has CDR1 LNHDA and CDR2 SQIVND (reference sequence).

This chain joins TRBV28 and TRBJ2-1, with a tentative D call TRBD2 (6 bases). The CDR3 length is 14 residues. Germline-derived CDR1 and CDR2 are MDHEN and SYDVKM. V was pared by 4 bases and J by 9 bases, with 16 bases between. CDR3 sequence (DNA): TGTGCCAGCAGTTCGGGGACGAGGAGGGGTGAGCAGTTCTTC. It codes for CASSSGTRRGEQFF.

The chain couples TRBV7-2 to TRBJ1-2; 8 bases align to TRBD1. Trimming removed 5 bases from V and 3 bases from J; junction bases left unmatched: 2. CDR1 and CDR2 (germline): SGHTA, FQGNSA. The CDR3 covers 13 residues. Here the CDR3 reads CASSQDRDYGYTF. In DNA, the CDR3 is TGTGCCAGCAGCCAGGACAGGGACTATGGCTACACCTTC. Supplemented by reference TRBV7-2 and TRBJ1-2, the full variable domain reads GAGVSQSPSNKVTEKGKDVELRCDPISGHTALYWYRQSLGQGLEFLIYFQGNSAPDKSGLPSDRFSAERTGGSVSTLTIQRTQQEDSAVYLCASSQDRDYGYTFGSGTRLTVV.

The J gene is TRBJ1-1, the V gene TRBV18; D not resolved. Germline CDR1 KGHSH, CDR2 LQKENI. This CDR3 is 17 amino acids long. Trimming left V 1 base short and J 0 bases short, with 15 bases between. The CDR3 protein is CASSPLLSDFMNTEAFF. CDR3 nucleotide sequence: TGTGCCAGCTCACCACTCCTCAGTGATTTCATGAACACTGAAGCTTTCTTT.

This rearrangement joins TRBV19 to TRBJ2-7; 7 bases align to TRBD1. Unmatched junction bases numbered 5, after V lost 4 bases and J lost 2 bases. CDR1 is LNHDA and CDR2 is SQIVND in the germline V gene (reference sequence). CDR3 length: 14 residues. Here the CDR3 reads CASSSSGQTYEQYF. CDR3 nucleotides: TGTGCCAGTAGTAGCTCGGGACAGACCTACGAGCAGTACTTC. Drawing the rest from reference TRBV19 and TRBJ2-7, the complete variable domain is DGGITQSPKYLFRKEGQNVTLSCEQNLNHDAMYWYRQDPGQGLRLIYYSQIVNDFQKGDIAEGYSVSREKKESFPLTVTSAQKNPTAFYLCASSSSGQTYEQYFGPGTRLTVT.

The genes are TRBV19 and TRBJ1-2, with D perhaps TRBD1 (6 bases). Germline assignment: CDR1 LNHDA and CDR2 SQIVND (reference sequence). The CDR3 spans 13 residues. The ends were cut back, 5 bases at V and 6 bases at J, with 13 bases in the middle. DNA for the CDR3: TGTGCCAGTAGTTCACAGGGTGGTGATGGCTACACCTTC. Its protein product is CASSSQGGDGYTF. Filled out from reference TRBV19 and TRBJ1-2, the complete variable domain reads DGGITQSPKYLFRKEGQNVTLSCEQNLNHDAMYWYRQDPGQGLRLIYYSQIVNDFQKGDIAEGYSVSREKKESFPLTVTSAQKNPTAFYLCASSSQGGDGYTFGSGTRLTVV.

The CDR3 region has the DNA TGTGCCAGCAGCTTAAGGGGAGACTCTTACAATGAGCAGTTCTTC. It translates to CASSLRGDSYNEQFF. The chain has TRBV7-3 and TRBJ2-1; D is perhaps TRBD2 (5 bases). Germline lookup yields CDR1 SGHTA and CDR2 FQGTGA. With 1 base removed from V and 4 bases from J, the gap between germline ends came to 11 bases. This CDR3 contains 15 residues.

The CDR3 region has the DNA TGCGCCAGCACCACCACCGTTAAAGTTCAGCCCCAGCATTTT. This codes for CASTTTVKVQPQHF. This chain uses TRBV4-1 with TRBJ1-5; D unclear. This CDR3 spans 14 amino acids. CDR1 and CDR2 from the germline V gene are MGHRA and YSYEKL. Trimming took 7 bases from V and 6 from J, leaving 16 bases between them.

V gene TRBV25-1 combines with J gene TRBJ2-1; 13 bases fit TRBD2. With 5 bases clipped from V and 3 bases from J, the junction kept 7 bases outside the gene matches. The CDR3 consists of 17 residues. CDR1 and CDR2 (germline): MGHDK, SYGVNS. The CDR3 region is CASSLRTSGSLYNEQFF. The CDR3 DNA follows: TGTGCCAGCAGTCTAAGGACTAGCGGGAGCCTCTACAATGAGCAGTTCTTC.

A remark on this clone: Other DNA sequences of this sample code for an identical CDR3. The chain links TRBV5-1 to TRBJ1-1; a possible D gene is TRBD1 (5 bases). Looked up from germline, CDR1 is SGHRS and CDR2 is YFSETQ. The CDR3 totals 15 residues. The ends were cut back, 0 bases at V and 1 base at J, with 10 bases in the middle. The CDR3 DNA is TGCGCCAGCAGCTTGGAGGGGAGCCCGAACACTGAAGCTTTCTTT. Protein product: CASSLEGSPNTEAFF.

The V and J genes are TRBV9 and TRBJ1-4; D not resolved. Trimming stripped 0 bases from V and 3 bases from J, with 6 bases between. The CDR3 contains 14 residues. Germline loops: CDR1 SGDLS, CDR2 YYNGEE. CDR3 in DNA: TGTGCCAGCAGCGTAGGAAGTCCTAATGAAAAACTGTTTTTT. Protein product: CASSVGSPNEKLFF. Full variable domain (rest looked up from reference TRBV9 and TRBJ1-4): DSGVTQTPKHLITATGQRVTLRCSPRSGDLSVYWYQQSLDQGLQFLIQYYNGEERAKGNILERFSAQQFPDLHSELNLSSLELGDSALYFCASSVGSPNEKLFFGSGTQLSVL.

The CDR3 nucleotides read TGTGCCAGCAGCCGGGACGCCGACGAGCAGTACTTC. Its protein is CASSRDADEQYF. The chain recombines TRBV7-3 with TRBJ2-7; the D gene could be TRBD1 or TRBD2 (5 bases each). V shed 5 bases and J shed 5 bases, with 10 bases lying between them. Germline-derived CDR1 and CDR2 are SGHTA and FQGTGA. The CDR3 loop spans 12 amino acids.

Concerning this clone itself: Other DNA sequences in the sample encode the same CDR3. The chain couples TRBV3-1 (or the pseudogene TRBV3-2) to TRBJ1-2, with 8 positions matching TRBD1. The V and J ends lost 1 base and 5 bases, in that order; junction bases with no gene match: 0. Per the germline V gene, CDR1 is LGHDT and CDR2 is YNNKEL (reference sequence). The CDR3 runs 13 residues. CDR3 amino acids: CASSQGTGYGYTF. The CDR3 DNA reads TGTGCCAGCAGCCAAGGGACAGGGTATGGCTACACCTTC.

The genes are TRBV5-1 and TRBJ2-1, with TRBD2 matching over 8 bases. Trimming removed 4 bases from V and 0 bases from J; junction bases left unmatched: 6. This CDR3 has 16 residues. Germline assignment: CDR1 SGHRS and CDR2 YFSETQ. CDR3 bases: TGCGCCAGCAGCCTCAGCGGGAGTACCTCCTACAATGAGCAGTTCTTC. Translating gives CASSLSGSTSYNEQFF.

Written as DNA, the CDR3 is TGTGCCAGCAGCGTCGACCCAGGACAGAATAATTCACCCCTCCACTTT. This gives the protein CASSVDPGQNNSPLHF. The V call is TRBV9, the J call TRBJ1-6; D is perhaps TRBD1 (6 bases). V was clipped by 2 bases and J by 5 bases, with 14 bases between them. The CDR3 has 16 residues. Germline loops: CDR1 SGDLS, CDR2 YYNGEE.

This chain uses TRBV13 with TRBJ1-2; TRBD1 matches at 9 bases. The germline gives CDR1 PRHDT, CDR2 FYEKMQ (reference sequence). CDR3 length equals 14 residues. V dropped 0 bases and J dropped 8; count of bases not matched to a gene: 4. The CDR3 loop reads CASSLGDRGYGYTF. CDR3 DNA: TGTGCCAGCAGCTTAGGGGACAGGGGTTACGGCTACACCTTC.

The chain links TRBV19 to TRBJ1-2, with 7 bases aligning to TRBD1. The junction had 7 bases not matched to a gene; V was cut back by 7 bases and J by 5 bases. Germline V lookup: CDR1 LNHDA, CDR2 SQIVND (reference sequence). This CDR3 has 13 residues. The CDR3 region has the DNA TGTGCCAGTACCACTGGGACAGTTTATGGCTACACCTTC. It encodes CASTTGTVYGYTF. Full variable domain (remainder filled in from reference TRBV19 and TRBJ1-2): DGGITQSPKYLFRKEGQNVTLSCEQNLNHDAMYWYRQDPGQGLRLIYYSQIVNDFQKGDIAEGYSVSREKKESFPLTVTSAQKNPTAFYLCASTTGTVYGYTFGSGTRLTVV.